Presented here are 26 T cell receptor beta chains from one specimen sequenced in a study of graft-versus-host responses after intestinal transplantation. TCRdb keeps only in-frame clones here, not all; method: immunoSEQ multiplex PCR. The table has over 20,000 clones, almost 95% seen once. The sequencing used PBMCs, collected around 270 days after intestinal transplant. The source is a human patient who received an intestinal transplant, so some T cells may come from the graft donor.

The count of this clone is one. The gene calls are TRBV30 and TRBJ2-7, with 7 positions matching TRBD1. The trim removed 1 base at V and 4 bases at J, leaving 13 bases unmatched. There are 16 residues in the CDR3. CDR1 is GTSNPN and CDR2 is SVGIG in the germline V gene (reference sequence). The CDR3 sequence is CAWSGRPGQDEYEQYF. CDR3 bases: TGTGCCTGGAGTGGCCGTCCCGGACAGGACGAATACGAGCAGTACTTC.

This clone came up once. The chain links TRBV9 to TRBJ2-1, with 9 bases aligning to TRBD1. The CDR3 consists of 19 residues. V lost 3 bases, J lost 3 bases, and 16 bases stayed unmatched. Germline V gene data show CDR1 as SGDLS and CDR2 as YYNGEE. The CDR3 reads CASSDPGQGFETFYNEQFF. The DNA for the CDR3 is TGTGCCAGCAGCGACCCGGGACAGGGCTTCGAAACCTTCTACAATGAGCAGTTCTTC.

The chain is built from TRBV5-6 and TRBJ2-5; 9 positions match TRBD1. The CDR3 spans 16 residues. Losses at the gene ends were 3 bases for V and 4 bases for J; bases not matched to a gene: 10. Germline CDR1 is SGHDT and CDR2 is YYEEEE. Here the CDR3 DNA reads TGTGCCAGCAGCTCCACCGGGACAGGGTGGGGAGAGACCCAGTACTTC. As protein: CASSSTGTGWGETQYF.

J is TRBJ2-1 and V is TRBV2, with TRBD2 matching 10 bases. V lost 5 bases to trimming and J lost 5 bases; unmatched junction nucleotides: 6. The CDR3 length is 15 residues. The germline V gene has CDR1 SNHLY and CDR2 FYNNEI. CDR3 protein: CASSKIAGGHNEQFF. In nucleotides, the CDR3 is TGTGCCAGCAGTAAAATAGCGGGAGGACACAATGAGCAGTTCTTC. The full variable domain, with the rest looked up from reference TRBV2 and TRBJ2-1, is EPEVTQTPSHQVTQMGQEVILRCVPISNHLYFYWYRQILGQKVEFLVSFYNNEISEKSEIFDDQFSVERPDGSNFTLKIRSTKLEDSAMYFCASSKIAGGHNEQFFGPGTRLTVL.

The chain couples TRBV28 to TRBJ1-1; D remains unclear. V lost 4 bases and J lost 0, with 9 bases in between. Germline V gene data show CDR1 as MDHEN and CDR2 as SYDVKM. The CDR3 length is 14 residues. The CDR3: CASSSTALNTEAFF. As DNA, the CDR3 is TGTGCCAGCAGTTCAACAGCTTTGAACACTGAAGCTTTCTTT. Based on the CDR3 plus reference TRBV28 and TRBJ1-1, the full variable domain is DVKVTQSSRYLVKRTGEKVFLECVQDMDHENMFWYRQDPGLGLRLIYFSYDVKMKEKGDIPEGYSVSREKKERFSLILESASTNQTSMYLCASSSTALNTEAFFGQGTRLTVV.

This chain uses TRBV7-2 with TRBJ2-7; D uncertain. The CDR3 loop spans 15 amino acids. Germline CDR1 SGHTA, CDR2 FQGNSA. Between the trimmed V and J ends, which lost 2 bases and 0 bases, there was a span of 11 bases. The CDR3, as DNA: TGTGCCAGCAGCTTAATTGCCGAGCTCTCCTACGAGCAGTACTTC. It codes for CASSLIAELSYEQYF.

As DNA, the CDR3 is TGTGCCAGCAGTTACTCGGGGGAGAACACTGAAGCTTTCTTT. It yields the protein CASSYSGENTEAFF. The J gene is TRBJ1-1, the V gene TRBV6-6, with a weak D call TRBD1 (5 bases). This CDR3 spans 14 amino acids. With 0 bases removed from V and 1 base from J, the gap between germline ends came to 6 bases. CDR1 MNHNY and CDR2 SVGAGI come from the germline V gene (reference sequence).

The chain joins TRBV10-3 to TRBJ1-1; the D gene is possibly TRBD1 (5 bases). The germline gives CDR1 ENHRY, CDR2 SYGVKD. The CDR3 runs to 11 residues. V was trimmed by 4 bases and J by 5 bases, leaving 5 bases between them. As DNA, the CDR3 is TGTGCCATCAGTGGGGGGACTGAAGCTTTCTTT. Translated: CAISGGTEAFF.

CDR3 sequence: CASSPPGQGAGELFF. The CDR3 nucleotides read TGTGCCAGTAGTCCCCCCGGCCAGGGGGCCGGGGAGCTGTTTTTT. The chain links TRBV19 to TRBJ2-2, with 7 positions matching TRBD1. Unmatched junction bases numbered 9, after V lost 5 bases and J lost 6 bases. This CDR3 has 15 amino acids. The germline V gene has CDR1 LNHDA and CDR2 SQIVND (reference sequence). The complete variable domain, with remaining parts taken from reference TRBV19 and TRBJ2-2, reads DGGITQSPKYLFRKEGQNVTLSCEQNLNHDAMYWYRQDPGQGLRLIYYSQIVNDFQKGDIAEGYSVSREKKESFPLTVTSAQKNPTAFYLCASSPPGQGAGELFFGEGSRLTVL.

This sequence joins TRBV27 and TRBJ2-7; TRBD1 matches 9 bases. Germline V lookup: CDR1 MNHEY, CDR2 SMNVEV (reference sequence). V dropped 7 bases and J dropped 4; count of bases not matched to a gene: 5. The CDR3 spans 13 residues. The CDR3 here is CASKGQGWYEQYF. CDR3 in DNA: TGTGCCAGCAAGGGACAGGGCTGGTACGAGCAGTACTTC.

The chain employs TRBV27 and TRBJ2-7; 8 bases are shared with TRBD2. After removal of 0 bases from V and 0 bases from J, the junction contained 4 bases not matched to a gene. The CDR3 loop spans 16 amino acids. The V gene's germline CDR1 is MNHEY and CDR2 SMNVEV (reference sequence). The CDR3 reads CASSLSPGTSSYEQYF. For the CDR3, the DNA is TGTGCCAGCAGTTTATCCCCCGGGACTAGCTCCTACGAGCAGTACTTC.

The V call is TRBV5-1, the J call TRBJ2-7; 8 bases agree with TRBD1. Germline V gene sequence: CDR1 SGHRS, CDR2 YFSETQ. CDR3 size: 14 residues. V gave up 4 bases and J gave up 6 bases; unmatched junction bases: 9. CDR3 DNA: TGCGCCAGCAGCCTGGACAGGGCCCTCGTCGAGCAGTACTTC. It encodes CASSLDRALVEQYF.

This chain joins TRBV20-1 and TRBJ2-5, with TRBD2 as a possible D gene (5 bases). Germline CDR1 is DFQATT and CDR2 is SNEGSKA (reference sequence). Between the trimmed V and J ends, which lost 1 base and 5 bases, there was a span of 5 bases. The CDR3 is 11 amino acids. CDR3 residues: CSARAGETQYF. DNA of the CDR3: TGCAGTGCTAGAGCGGGGGAGACCCAGTACTTC.

The genes are TRBV27 and TRBJ2-1, with 10 bases fitting TRBD1. Trimming took 5 bases from V and 4 from J; bases not matched to a gene: 11. CDR1 MNHEY and CDR2 SMNVEV come from the germline V gene (reference sequence). CDR3 length: 17 residues. The CDR3, as DNA: TGTGCCAGCAGTCCAGCCGGGGGACAGGGGCCATACAATGAGCAGTTCTTC. It is translated as CASSPAGGQGPYNEQFF.

The rearrangement links TRBV18 to TRBJ2-1; TRBD1 agrees at 7 bases. This CDR3 comprises 13 residues. The germline V gene encodes CDR1 KGHSH and CDR2 LQKENI. J gave up 9 bases and V 0 bases, and 2 bases lay outside the gene matches. CDR3 in amino acids: CASSPPGGGEQFF. Written as DNA, the CDR3 is TGTGCCAGCTCACCACCAGGGGGCGGTGAGCAGTTCTTC.

V gene TRBV27 combines with J gene TRBJ2-7, with a tentative D call TRBD1 (6 bases). The CDR3 consists of 17 residues. CDR1 and CDR2 from the germline V gene are MNHEY and SMNVEV (reference sequence). The V end was cut by 2 bases, the J end by 4 bases, with 21 bases between. CDR3 amino acids: CASSLLGTPSEGYEQYF. The CDR3 DNA sequence: TGTGCCAGCAGTTTACTGGGGACACCCTCAGAAGGATACGAGCAGTACTTC.

V gene TRBV29-1 combines with J gene TRBJ2-2, with 7 bases identical to TRBD1. Germline values: CDR1 SQVTM, CDR2 ANQGSEA. The CDR3 is 13 amino acids. With 3 bases clipped from V and 7 bases from J, the junction kept 5 bases outside the gene matches. This CDR3 reads CSVDEGAGGELFF. The CDR3 DNA follows: TGCAGCGTTGATGAGGGGGCGGGCGGGGAGCTGTTTTTT.

The rearrangement links TRBV9 to TRBJ2-1, with 7 bases aligning to TRBD1. V trimming: 0 bases; J trimming: 6 bases; junction bases outside the gene matches: 6. This CDR3 spans 15 amino acids. Germline-derived CDR1 and CDR2 are SGDLS and YYNGEE. CDR3 DNA: TGTGCCAGCAGCGTAGAGGGGGCCTGGGGCAATGAGCAGTTCTTC. This gives the protein CASSVEGAWGNEQFF. The entire variable domain, with the rest obtained from reference TRBV9 and TRBJ2-1, is as follows: DSGVTQTPKHLITATGQRVTLRCSPRSGDLSVYWYQQSLDQGLQFLIQYYNGEERAKGNILERFSAQQFPDLHSELNLSSLELGDSALYFCASSVEGAWGNEQFFGPGTRLTVL.

J is TRBJ2-7 and V is TRBV30; TRBD2 agrees at 8 bases. The V gene's germline CDR1 is GTSNPN and CDR2 SVGIG (reference sequence). The CDR3 consists of 14 residues. J lost 4 bases, V lost 1 base, and 6 bases had no gene match. This CDR3 reads CAWSASGGDYEQYF. In nucleotides, the CDR3 is TGTGCCTGGAGTGCCTCGGGGGGGGATTACGAGCAGTACTTC.

This chain connects TRBV18 to TRBJ1-5, with D tentatively TRBD1 (6 bases). Per the germline V gene, CDR1 is KGHSH and CDR2 is LQKENI. Trimming shortened V by 3 bases and J by 1 base, and 7 bases separated the two germline ends. The CDR3 has 14 residues. The CDR3 coding sequence is TGTGCCAGCTCACCGGGACAAAGCAATCAGCCCCAGCATTTT. It is translated as CASSPGQSNQPQHF.

The rearrangement joins TRBV30 to TRBJ1-4, with TRBD1 as a possible D gene (5 bases). The CDR3 covers 13 residues. The germline V and J ends were trimmed by 0 bases and 7 bases, with 9 bases remaining between them. The germline CDR1 and CDR2 sequences are GTSNPN and SVGIG (reference sequence). The CDR3 spells CAWSVAGTEKLFF. CDR3 DNA: TGTGCCTGGAGTGTTGCGGGGACTGAAAAACTGTTTTTT.

This clone came up a few times. The rearrangement uses TRBV4-1 and TRBJ2-5; TRBD2 matches 10 bases. Germline V gives CDR1 MGHRA, CDR2 YSYEKL. This CDR3 comprises 15 residues. Trimming cost V 3 bases and J 3 bases; bases outside gene matches: 4. The CDR3 nucleotides are TGCGCCAGCAGCCACGAGCTAGCGGGGGAAGAGACCCAGTACTTC. Translating gives CASSHELAGEETQYF.

This sequence joins TRBV11-3 and TRBJ2-1, with 16 bases that match TRBD2. Germline lookup yields CDR1 SGHNT and CDR2 YENEEA. J was trimmed by 9 bases and V by 1 base; bases with no gene match: 6. The CDR3 extends over 17 amino acids. DNA for the CDR3: TGTGCCAGCAGCTTAGGGGGACTAGCGGGAGGGCCGGGTGAGCAGTTCTTC. As protein: CASSLGGLAGGPGEQFF.

This chain connects TRBV4-2 to TRBJ2-7; D not certain. The germline V gene has CDR1 LGHNA and CDR2 YNFKEQ. V was shortened by 0 bases and J by 1 base, with 7 bases between the two germline ends. This CDR3 region has 14 residues. The CDR3 is CASSQELRSYEQYF. In nucleotides, the CDR3 is TGTGCCAGCAGCCAAGAATTGCGGTCCTACGAGCAGTACTTC.

The V gene is TRBV28, the J gene TRBJ2-5; D is unresolved. Germline values: CDR1 MDHEN, CDR2 SYDVKM. The V and J ends lost 6 bases and 1 base respectively, with 6 bases between them. The CDR3 is 12 amino acids. The CDR3 region is CASSYLQETQYF. The CDR3 nucleotides read TGTGCCAGCAGCTATCTCCAAGAGACCCAGTACTTC.

This chain uses TRBV6-5 with TRBJ2-1; D is unresolved. The CDR3 sequence is 8 residues long. Germline V gene lookup returns CDR1 MNHEY and CDR2 SVGAGI. V lost 11 bases and J lost 6, with 2 bases in between. CDR3 coding DNA: TGTGCCGTCAATGAGCAGTTCTTC. Residues: CAVNEQFF.